This T cell receptor (beta chain) is drawn from a study of CD8 T cells in ankylosing spondylitis. Study conclusions and caveats: Reportedly, disease-linked clones are significantly enriched in ankylosing spondylitis patients' matched synovial fluid. Some motif variants were previously reported in reactive arthritis synovial fluid and blood. Blood of patients with ankylosing spondylitis appeared to be characterized by a TCR beta motif of several highly homologous variants. CD8+ cells made up the disease-linked clones, which were relatively rare in peripheral blood.

The TCR beta libraries were generated through quantitative 5'-RACE incorporating molecular barcodes. TCRdb re-analysed the 5' RACE reads in MiXCR, keeping a single row per CDR3 protein. The sample has roughly 220,000 distinct CDR3 sequences; approximately 20% are singletons. Remarks on this clonotype: As yet, its antigen is unknown.

V was shortened by 4 bases and J by 5 bases, with 9 bases between the two germline ends. The CDR3 covers 13 residues. The germline CDR1 and CDR2 sequences are SEHNR and FQNEAQ (reference sequence). The TCR sequence derives from a male donor with ankylosing spondylitis. This sequence joins TRBV7-9 and TRBJ2-1, with D unresolved. The sequenced sample was blood, either unsorted or a sorted T cell fraction (not recorded which). CDR3 sequence: CASSSTLDNEQFF. In nucleotides, the CDR3 is TGTGCCAGCAGCTCGACCCTAGACAATGAGCAGTTCTTC.